The 23 T cell receptor beta chains reported below all come from one sample, sequenced in a study of blood T cell repertoires in COVID-19. Profiled with immunoSEQ multiplex PCR; TCRdb holds only in-frame clones, not every one. The repertoire includes approximately 180,000 clones, 75% to 90% of them detected once, and under 3% sits in the top ten. Sequences were obtained from PBMCs or T cells enriched from blood (not recorded which). The receptors derive from a middle-aged woman with acute COVID-19.

The V and J genes are TRBV6-5 and TRBJ2-5, with D possibly being TRBD1 (6 bases). CDR1 and CDR2 from the germline V gene are MNHEY and SVGAGI. This CDR3 region has 14 residues. V was shortened by 6 bases and J by 2 bases, with 13 bases between the two germline ends. The CDR3 loop is CASSWAGTQETQYF. As DNA, the CDR3 is TGTGCCAGCAGCTGGGCAGGGACACAAGAGACCCAGTACTTC.

The chain joins TRBV28 to TRBJ1-4; possible D gene TRBD1, 6 bases. The CDR3 is 15 residues long. Trimming pared 5 bases from V and 8 bases from J, leaving 18 bases between. The germline V gene has CDR1 MDHEN and CDR2 SYDVKM. This CDR3 is CASSANRVDREKLFF. The CDR3 DNA reads TGTGCCAGCAGTGCAAACAGGGTTGATCGGGAAAAACTGTTTTTT.

The chain links TRBV12-3 or TRBV12-4 to TRBJ2-5; 8 bases are a match to TRBD1. The CDR3 has 13 residues. Unmatched junction bases numbered 2, after V lost 3 bases and J lost 5 bases. The CDR3 sequence is CASSFYRGETQYF. CDR3 coding DNA: TGTGCCAGCAGTTTCTACAGGGGGGAGACCCAGTACTTC.

The chain recombines TRBV7-8 with TRBJ1-5, with a tentative D call TRBD1 (5 bases). CDR3 length equals 14 residues. Germline V gene lookup returns CDR1 SGHVS and CDR2 FQNEAQ. V was cut by 5 bases and J by 0 bases, with 8 bases left in between. The CDR3 sequence is CASSADSSNQPQHF. In nucleotides, the CDR3 is TGTGCCAGCAGCGCAGACAGTAGCAATCAGCCCCAGCATTTT.

This clone was seen just once. The CDR3 region is CASSRDRGTNEKLFF. The DNA of the CDR3 is TGCGCCAGCAGCCGTGACAGGGGCACTAATGAAAAACTGTTTTTT. The chain joins TRBV5-1 to TRBJ1-4; 8 bases match TRBD1. The CDR3 loop spans 15 amino acids. Germline CDR1 SGHRS, CDR2 YFSETQ. Losses at the gene ends were 4 bases for V and 2 bases for J; bases not matched to a gene: 4.

CDR3 in amino acids: CASSPTEGNTIYF. The DNA for the CDR3 is TGTGCCAGCAGCCCGACAGAAGGAAACACCATATATTTT. The V call is TRBV9, the J call TRBJ1-3, with D perhaps matching TRBD1 (5 bases). Germline V lookup: CDR1 SGDLS, CDR2 YYNGEE. Between the trimmed V and J ends, which lost 4 bases and 4 bases, there was a span of 9 bases. The CDR3 extends over 13 amino acids.

The rearrangement uses TRBV19 and TRBJ2-2, with 10 bases aligning to TRBD1. Looked up from germline, CDR1 is LNHDA and CDR2 is SQIVND (reference sequence). This CDR3 has 13 amino acids. J gave up 4 bases and V 9 bases, and 2 bases lay outside the gene matches. CDR3 loop: CASDRGRTGELFF. In DNA form, the CDR3 reads TGTGCCAGCGACAGGGGGCGCACCGGGGAGCTGTTTTTT.

CDR3 region: CASSPRTSGSHTQYF. The CDR3 DNA reads as TGCGCCAGCAGCCCGCGGACTAGCGGGAGCCATACGCAGTATTTT. V is TRBV5-1 and J is TRBJ2-3, with 13 bases matching TRBD2. Germline-derived CDR1 and CDR2 are SGHRS and YFSETQ. CDR3 length: 15 amino acids. V was clipped by 4 bases and J by 7 bases; unmatched bases: 6.

J is TRBJ2-1 and V is TRBV3-1 (or the pseudogene TRBV3-2), with 8 positions matching TRBD1. Germline values: CDR1 LGHDT, CDR2 YNNKEL (reference sequence). V shed 6 bases, J shed 5 bases, and the junction held 9 bases outside the gene matches. The CDR3 is 15 residues long. CDR3: CASRLNRGWDNEQFF. DNA of the CDR3: TGTGCCAGCAGACTAAACAGGGGGTGGGACAATGAGCAGTTCTTC.

V and J are TRBV28 and TRBJ2-1, with 11 bases that match TRBD2. In germline, CDR1 is MDHEN, CDR2 SYDVKM. The ends lost 4 bases at V and 5 bases at J; junction bases unmatched: 10. The CDR3 spans 17 residues. The CDR3 DNA follows: TGTGCCAGCAGTTCCTTTTTACTAGCGGGGGCCGACAATGAGCAGTTCTTC. It translates to CASSSFLLAGADNEQFF.

The rearrangement links TRBV14 to TRBJ2-2, with a weak D call TRBD1 (5 bases). CDR3 length: 16 amino acids. Trimming removed 1 base from V and 5 bases from J, with 14 bases in between. The germline V gene encodes CDR1 SGHDN and CDR2 FVKESK. The CDR3, as DNA: TGTGCCAGCAGCCAAGTAAAGGGGTTCGGGACCGGGGAGCTGTTTTTT. This translates into CASSQVKGFGTGELFF.

This clone was found a few times. The chain employs TRBV9 and TRBJ2-1; TRBD2 might be the D (6 bases). Trimming removed 0 bases from V and 5 bases from J, with 15 bases in between. Germline values: CDR1 SGDLS, CDR2 YYNGEE. The CDR3 consists of 16 residues. CDR3 coding DNA: TGTGCCAGCAGCGTAGATGGCGGAGGGGTCCACAATGAGCAGTTCTTC. Encoded protein: CASSVDGGGVHNEQFF.

The chain recombines TRBV27 with TRBJ2-5; 9 bases map to TRBD2. V dropped 2 bases and J dropped 2; count of bases not matched to a gene: 3. Germline V gene lookup returns CDR1 MNHEY and CDR2 SMNVEV (reference sequence). CDR3 size: 15 residues. The DNA for the CDR3 is TGTGCCAGCAGTTTAAGCGGGGGGTGGCAAGAGACCCAGTACTTC. Translation gives CASSLSGGWQETQYF.

The chain couples TRBV10-2 to TRBJ1-1; a weak D match, TRBD1 (5 bases). Trimming cost V 2 bases and J 5 bases, with 12 bases left between them. In germline, CDR1 is WSHSY, CDR2 SAAADI. The CDR3 consists of 14 residues. For the CDR3, the DNA is TGCGCCAGCAGTGAGCGGGGGGGTATAACTGAAGCTTTCTTT. Amino acid sequence: CASSERGGITEAFF.

J is TRBJ1-6 and V is TRBV25-1; 7 nucleotides align to TRBD1. The trim removed 2 bases at V and 7 bases at J, leaving 8 bases unmatched. CDR1 is MGHDK and CDR2 is SYGVNS in the germline V gene. The CDR3 is 16 residues long. CDR3 coding DNA: TGTGCCAGCAGTGAAGCCTGGGGACAGATCAATTCACCCCTCCACTTT. Its protein product is CASSEAWGQINSPLHF.

This chain joins TRBV19 and TRBJ2-1; 7 bases line up with TRBD2. Germline loops: CDR1 LNHDA, CDR2 SQIVND (reference sequence). The CDR3 sequence is 13 residues long. Germline trimming cut 9 bases from V and 6 bases from J; bases unmatched to any gene: 8. The CDR3 loop reads CASKTSGTNEQFF. CDR3 DNA sequence: TGTGCCAGCAAAACCAGCGGGACCAATGAGCAGTTCTTC.

The V gene is TRBV9, the J gene TRBJ1-5; 10 nucleotides match TRBD1. The V segment lost 3 bases and the J segment 8 bases; nucleotides outside the gene matches: 11. The CDR3 extends over 16 amino acids. Germline V gives CDR1 SGDLS, CDR2 YYNGEE. The CDR3 is CASSARDRGPGEPQHF. Written as DNA, the CDR3 is TGTGCCAGCAGCGCCCGGGACAGGGGTCCGGGCGAGCCCCAGCATTTT.

V usage is TRBV5-1 and J usage is TRBJ2-3; 12 bases are shared with TRBD2. There are 16 residues in the CDR3. CDR1 and CDR2 (germline): SGHRS, YFSETQ. V lost 4 bases and J lost 3; bases outside the gene matches: 6. Written as DNA, the CDR3 is TGCGCCAGCAGCCTGACTAGCGGGGGAGGGACAGATACGCAGTATTTT. This codes for CASSLTSGGGTDTQYF.

This chain links TRBV7-8 with TRBJ1-2, with 10 bases matching TRBD1. This CDR3 contains 15 residues. Looked up from germline, CDR1 is SGHVS and CDR2 is FQNEAQ. Trimming cost V 0 bases and J 5 bases; bases outside gene matches: 3. CDR3 protein: CASSLASGQGYGYTF. The CDR3, as DNA: TGTGCCAGCAGCTTAGCATCGGGACAGGGGTATGGCTACACCTTC.

The gene calls are TRBV10-3 and TRBJ1-1, with TRBD1 as a possible D gene (6 bases). The germline gives CDR1 ENHRY, CDR2 SYGVKD. Trimming stripped 10 bases from V and 1 base from J, with 19 bases between. This CDR3 contains 15 residues. The CDR3 DNA follows: TGTGCCACCAGACACCGACAGGACGCGAACACTGAAGCTTTCTTT. Translating it yields CATRHRQDANTEAFF.

V gene TRBV30 combines with J gene TRBJ1-2; TRBD1 is a possible D gene (6 bases). CDR3 length: 16 amino acids. V lost 0 bases to trimming and J lost 0 bases, with 14 bases between them. Germline loops: CDR1 GTSNPN, CDR2 SVGIG (reference sequence). Here the CDR3 reads CAWSVDGQPSNYGYTF. CDR3 nucleotide sequence: TGTGCCTGGAGTGTAGACGGACAGCCTTCTAACTATGGCTACACCTTC.

This clone was recorded only once. The chain joins TRBV7-6 to TRBJ2-7, with TRBD2 matching over 9 bases. V lost 1 base and J lost 4; bases outside the gene matches: 14. This CDR3 comprises 18 residues. Germline V CDR1 and CDR2: SGHVS, FNYEAQ. The CDR3 DNA reads as TGTGCCAGCAGCTTAGGCCCGGCCTTTCTAGCGGGGACTTACGAGCAGTACTTC. Its translation is CASSLGPAFLAGTYEQYF.

This clone was seen a single time. The chain couples TRBV7-9 to TRBJ2-5; TRBD2 matches 7 bases. CDR1 and CDR2 from the germline V gene are SEHNR and FQNEAQ (reference sequence). V was pared by 1 base and J by 4 bases, with 9 bases of the junction left unmatched. There are 16 residues in the CDR3. The CDR3, as DNA: TGTGCCAGCAGCTTAGGTGGCGGGAGTACTACAGAGACCCAGTACTTC. It specifies CASSLGGGSTTETQYF.